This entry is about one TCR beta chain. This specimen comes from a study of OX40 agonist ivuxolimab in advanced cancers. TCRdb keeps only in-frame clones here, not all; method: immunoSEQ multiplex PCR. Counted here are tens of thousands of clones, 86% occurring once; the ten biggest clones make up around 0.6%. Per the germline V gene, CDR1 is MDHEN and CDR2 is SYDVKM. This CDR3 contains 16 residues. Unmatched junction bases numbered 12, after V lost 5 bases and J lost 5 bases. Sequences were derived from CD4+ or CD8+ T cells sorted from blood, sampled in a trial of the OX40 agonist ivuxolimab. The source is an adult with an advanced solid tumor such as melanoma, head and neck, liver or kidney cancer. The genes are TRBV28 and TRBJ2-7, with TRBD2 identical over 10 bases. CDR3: CASSPAGGPVDNEQYF. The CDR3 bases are TGTGCCAGCAGTCCAGCGGGAGGGCCCGTGGACAACGAGCAGTACTTC.